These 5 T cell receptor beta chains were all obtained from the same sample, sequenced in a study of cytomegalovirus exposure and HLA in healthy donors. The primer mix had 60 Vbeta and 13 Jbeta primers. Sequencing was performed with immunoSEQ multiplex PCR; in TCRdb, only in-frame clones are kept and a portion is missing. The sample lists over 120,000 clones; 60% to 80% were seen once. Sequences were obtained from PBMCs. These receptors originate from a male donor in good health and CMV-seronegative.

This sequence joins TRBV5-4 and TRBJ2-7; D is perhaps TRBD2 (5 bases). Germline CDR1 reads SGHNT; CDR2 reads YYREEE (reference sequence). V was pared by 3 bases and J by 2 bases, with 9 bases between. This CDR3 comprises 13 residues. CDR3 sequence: CASSWHGTYEQYF. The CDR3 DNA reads TGTGCCAGCAGCTGGCACGGGACCTACGAGCAGTACTTC.

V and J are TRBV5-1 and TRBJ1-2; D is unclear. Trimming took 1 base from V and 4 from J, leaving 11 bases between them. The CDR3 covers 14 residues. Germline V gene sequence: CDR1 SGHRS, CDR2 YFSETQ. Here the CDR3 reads CASSLSFRGYGYTF. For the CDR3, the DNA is TGCGCCAGCAGCTTGTCTTTTCGGGGCTATGGCTACACCTTC.

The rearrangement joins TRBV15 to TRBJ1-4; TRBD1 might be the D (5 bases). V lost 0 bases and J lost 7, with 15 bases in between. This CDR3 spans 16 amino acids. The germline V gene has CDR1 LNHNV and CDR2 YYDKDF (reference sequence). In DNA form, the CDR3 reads TGTGCCACCAGCAGAGATCTGTCCGGGGGTGGTGAAAAACTGTTTTTT. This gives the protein CATSRDLSGGGEKLFF.

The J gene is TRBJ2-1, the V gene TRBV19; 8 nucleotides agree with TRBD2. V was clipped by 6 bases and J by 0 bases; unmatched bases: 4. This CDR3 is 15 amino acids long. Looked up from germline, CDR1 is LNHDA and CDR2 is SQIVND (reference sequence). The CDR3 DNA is TGTGCCAGTAGGGTCAGCGGGAGCTCCTACAATGAGCAGTTCTTC. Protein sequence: CASRVSGSSYNEQFF.

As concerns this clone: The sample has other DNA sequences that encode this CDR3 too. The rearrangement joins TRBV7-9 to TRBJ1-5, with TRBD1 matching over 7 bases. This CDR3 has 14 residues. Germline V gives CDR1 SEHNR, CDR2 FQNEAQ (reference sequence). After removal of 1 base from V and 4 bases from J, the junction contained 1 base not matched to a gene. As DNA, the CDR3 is TGTGCCAGCAGCTTAGGGACAGGAAATCAGCCCCAGCATTTT. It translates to CASSLGTGNQPQHF.